This T cell receptor beta chain originates from a study of cytomegalovirus exposure and HLA in healthy donors. Researchers ran the PCR with 60 Vbeta and 13 Jbeta primers. Profiled with immunoSEQ multiplex PCR; TCRdb holds only in-frame clones, not every one. The sample lists some 130,000 clones; over 75% were seen once. The J segment lost 0 bases and the V segment lost 8 bases, leaving 6 bases of the junction unmatched. The CDR3 is 14 residues long. Germline V gene data show CDR1 as WSHSY and CDR2 as SAAADI. The receptor comes from a man in his forties or fifties in good health and CMV-seronegative. Sequences were obtained from PBMCs. The chain is built from TRBV10-2 and TRBJ2-7, with TRBD2 matching over 8 bases. CDR3 region: CASGGGLGSYEQYF. For the CDR3, the DNA is TGCGCCAGCGGGGGGGGACTAGGCTCCTACGAGCAGTACTTC.